This passage covers 2 T cell receptor beta chains from one sample sequenced in a study of blood T cell repertoires in COVID-19. TCRdb keeps only in-frame clones here, not all; method: immunoSEQ multiplex PCR. The sample has a few hundred thousand clones; roughly 90% are singletons. The sample was peripheral blood. The receptors here all came from a woman between 45 and 60 years old who had recovered from COVID-19.

The chain joins TRBV23-1 to TRBJ2-1; 9 nucleotides match TRBD2. TRBV23-1 is classed as an ORF, of uncertain function. V lost 3 bases and J lost 0; bases outside the gene matches: 6. The length of the CDR3 is 17 residues. This CDR3 reads CASSQPKTSGSYNEQFF. CDR3 DNA: TGCGCCAGCAGTCAGCCCAAGACTAGCGGCTCCTACAATGAGCAGTTCTTC.

The gene calls are TRBV21-1 and TRBJ1-5; TRBD1, the D gene given by the table, was not confirmed from the DNA. TRBV21-1 is a recognized pseudogene. The length of the CDR3 is 16 residues. The CDR3 region is CASSGHQGVANQPQHF. The CDR3 DNA sequence: TGTGCCAGCAGCGGACACCAGGGGGTCGCCAATCAGCCCCAGCATTTT.